Listed here are 31 T cell receptor beta chains from one sample, sequenced in a study of cytomegalovirus exposure and HLA in healthy donors. Both 60 Vbeta primers and 13 Jbeta primers went into the PCR. The assay was immunoSEQ multiplex PCR, and TCRdb's table has in-frame clones only and misses some. The table includes some 120,000 clones, around two thirds detected once. What was sequenced was PBMCs. The receptors derive from a woman between 40 and 50 years old in good health and CMV-seropositive.

The rearrangement uses TRBV6-1 and TRBJ1-4; D perhaps matches TRBD1 (5 bases). The CDR3 extends over 14 amino acids. Germline values: CDR1 MNHNS, CDR2 SASEGT. The germline V and J ends were trimmed by 4 bases and 8 bases, with 14 bases remaining between them. CDR3 residues: CASSGTSDGEKLFF. The CDR3 DNA reads as TGTGCCAGCAGTGGGACATCAGACGGGGAAAAACTGTTTTTT.

The CDR3 DNA sequence: TGCAGCGTTGAGTCTCCTACGAACACTGAAGCTTTCTTT. It translates to CSVESPTNTEAFF. This chain uses TRBV29-1 with TRBJ1-1; D gene ambiguous. The CDR3 length is 13 residues. In germline, CDR1 is SQVTM, CDR2 ANQGSEA. V dropped 3 bases and J dropped 1 base, with 9 bases sitting between them.

This chain joins TRBV4-1 and TRBJ2-1; 10 bases match TRBD1. V lost 4 bases, J lost 9 bases, and 9 bases stayed unmatched. Germline CDR1 and CDR2: MGHRA and YSYEKL. This CDR3 has 15 amino acids. Here the CDR3 DNA reads TGCGCCAGCAGCCTACGGGACAGGGGAGGTGGTGAGCAGTTCTTC. It is translated as CASSLRDRGGGEQFF.

CDR3 nucleotides: TGTGCCAGCAGTGAAACGTACTATTCACCCCTCCACTTT. This codes for CASSETYYSPLHF. The rearrangement joins TRBV6-1 to TRBJ1-6; D gene unclear. The germline gives CDR1 MNHNS, CDR2 SASEGT. V was clipped by 2 bases and J by 8 bases, with 7 bases between them. This CDR3 is 13 amino acids long.

The chain recombines TRBV6-1 with TRBJ1-2; possible D gene TRBD1, 6 bases. Trimming took 4 bases from V and 0 from J, leaving 9 bases between them. The CDR3 contains 14 residues. Germline V lookup: CDR1 MNHNS, CDR2 SASEGT. CDR3 DNA sequence: TGTGCCAGCAGTGCCCGGACAGCTAACTATGGCTACACCTTC. This codes for CASSARTANYGYTF.

CDR3 coding DNA: TGCGCCAGCAGCCAAGAGAGCGGGGGGGCTCTCGATGAGCAGTTCTTC. Amino acid sequence: CASSQESGGALDEQFF. The chain employs TRBV4-3 and TRBJ2-1; 10 bases map to TRBD2. The CDR3 runs 16 residues. Germline trimming cut 0 bases from V and 8 bases from J; bases unmatched to any gene: 7. Germline CDR1 and CDR2: LGHNA and YSLEER.

This clone was observed a handful of times. The chain joins TRBV6-6 to TRBJ2-7, with D tentatively TRBD2 (5 bases). This CDR3 is 15 amino acids long. CDR1 and CDR2 from the germline V gene are MNHNY and SVGAGI (reference sequence). The germline V and J ends were trimmed by 2 bases and 6 bases, with 17 bases remaining between them. DNA of the CDR3: TGTGCCAGCAGTTACGTGGCAGAGGGTTGGGGCGAGCAGTACTTC. It is translated as CASSYVAEGWGEQYF.

This clone was counted a few times. This sequence joins TRBV7-9 and TRBJ1-2; D may be TRBD1 (5 bases). CDR3 length: 14 amino acids. Trimming took 1 base from V and 4 from J, leaving 10 bases between them. CDR1 is SEHNR, CDR2 FQNEAQ, per germline (reference sequence). CDR3 region: CASSLVGGVYGYTF. The CDR3 region has the DNA TGTGCCAGCAGCTTAGTGGGGGGTGTCTATGGCTACACCTTC.

This chain uses TRBV16 with TRBJ2-1; 10 positions agree with TRBD1. V trimming: 4 bases; J trimming: 7 bases; junction bases outside the gene matches: 7. CDR1 is KGHSY and CDR2 is FQNENV in the germline V gene. This CDR3 comprises 15 residues. CDR3 sequence reads: CASSRPGQGFNEQFF. The CDR3 region has the DNA TGTGCCAGCAGCCGACCGGGACAGGGGTTTAATGAGCAGTTCTTC.

This chain links TRBV2 with TRBJ1-6; 9 nucleotides align to TRBD1. The germline V gene encodes CDR1 SNHLY and CDR2 FYNNEI. This CDR3 is built from 14 residues. The V segment lost 3 bases and the J segment 7 bases; nucleotides outside the gene matches: 1. In DNA, the CDR3 is TGTGCCAGCAGTGAGGGGACAGGGAATTCACCCCTCCACTTT. Residues: CASSEGTGNSPLHF.

In the case of this clone: The same CDR3 can be traced to other DNA sequences in this sample. J is TRBJ2-7 and V is TRBV2; D gene unclear. The V end was cut by 6 bases, the J end by 2 bases, with 5 bases between. Germline V gives CDR1 SNHLY, CDR2 FYNNEI. CDR3 length equals 11 residues. The CDR3 coding sequence is TGTGCCAGCAGCCCTACCTACGAGCAGTACTTC. Its protein product is CASSPTYEQYF.

The CDR3 nucleotides are TGTGCCAGCTCTCCTTCAACAGGGGATGGCGAGCAGTACTTC. This translates into CASSPSTGDGEQYF. The J gene is TRBJ2-7, the V gene TRBV18, with TRBD1 identical over 7 bases. Germline V lookup: CDR1 KGHSH, CDR2 LQKENI. J was trimmed by 6 bases and V by 6 bases; bases with no gene match: 11. The CDR3 runs 14 residues. Full variable domain (outside the CDR3, taken from reference TRBV18 and TRBJ2-7): NAGVMQNPRHLVRRRGQEARLRCSPMKGHSHVYWYRQLPEEGLKFMVYLQKENIIDESGMPKERFSAEFPKEGPSILRIQQVVRGDSAAYFCASSPSTGDGEQYFGPGTRLTVT.

The count of this clone is one. The rearrangement links TRBV5-6 to TRBJ2-7; 8 bases agree with TRBD1. This CDR3 comprises 14 residues. Germline V gene data show CDR1 as SGHDT and CDR2 as YYEEEE. J was trimmed by 0 bases and V by 5 bases; bases with no gene match: 4. CDR3 coding DNA: TGTGCCAGCAGAGAGACAGGGGTCTCCTACGAGCAGTACTTC. Protein: CASRETGVSYEQYF.

The V and J genes are TRBV11-2 and TRBJ1-2; tentative D call: TRBD1 (5 bases). CDR3 size: 17 residues. Trimming removed 6 bases from V and 5 bases from J, with 25 bases in between. In germline, CDR1 is SGHAT, CDR2 FQNNGV. CDR3 DNA: TGTGCCAGCAGGCCCGTTCGGGGGGGGAGATCGCTGTATGGCTACACCTTC. It translates to CASRPVRGGRSLYGYTF.

There are a few counts of this clone. This chain joins TRBV29-1 and TRBJ2-7; 7 bases are a match to TRBD1. Per germline, CDR1 SQVTM and CDR2 ANQGSEA. J gave up 3 bases and V 2 bases, and 10 bases lay outside the gene matches. CDR3 size: 15 residues. CDR3 nucleotide sequence: TGCAGCGTTGAAATCCAAAGCCGGGACAGCTACGAGCAGTACTTC. Its translation: CSVEIQSRDSYEQYF.

This clone has just a few counts. At the DNA level, this CDR3 is encoded by other sequences in the same sample as well. The rearrangement links TRBV25-1 to TRBJ1-2; no reliable D call. Trimming removed 2 bases from V and 2 bases from J, with 6 bases in between. This CDR3 region has 13 residues. Germline CDR1 reads MGHDK; CDR2 reads SYGVNS. The CDR3 DNA reads TGTGCCAGCAGTGAAGGAGGGAACTATGGCTACACCTTC. Protein sequence: CASSEGGNYGYTF.

This clone was counted a single time. This chain joins TRBV7-9 and TRBJ1-3; 9 nucleotides agree with TRBD1. The CDR3 loop spans 14 amino acids. V lost 4 bases to trimming and J lost 4 bases; unmatched junction nucleotides: 2. CDR1 is SEHNR, CDR2 FQNEAQ, per germline (reference sequence). In nucleotides, the CDR3 is TGTGCCAGCAGCTGGGGACAGGGAGGAAACACCATATATTTT. Residues: CASSWGQGGNTIYF.

V gene TRBV5-6 combines with J gene TRBJ2-7; D is unclear. Trimming stripped 1 base from V and 4 bases from J, with 15 bases between. CDR1 and CDR2 (germline): SGHDT, YYEEEE. This CDR3 contains 15 residues. CDR3 DNA: TGTGCCAGCAGCTTGCCCGGAATTCCGGGTTACGAGCAGTACTTC. Its translation: CASSLPGIPGYEQYF.

The chain is built from TRBV7-2 and TRBJ2-7, with D unclear. Germline V CDR1 and CDR2: SGHTA, FQGNSA. The CDR3 has 13 residues. The V end was cut by 1 base, the J end by 5 bases, with 9 bases between. For the CDR3, the DNA is TGTGCCAGCAGCTTAGTACAGCACCACGAGCAGTACTTC. It translates to CASSLVQHHEQYF.

In its sample, this clone was seen once. V is TRBV7-2 and J is TRBJ2-5, with 9 nucleotides matching TRBD1. CDR1 is SGHTA and CDR2 is FQGNSA in the germline V gene. Losses at the gene ends were 5 bases for V and 4 bases for J; bases not matched to a gene: 8. The CDR3 runs 15 residues. CDR3 region: CASSPQGARGETQYF. The CDR3, as DNA: TGTGCCAGCAGCCCACAGGGGGCGCGCGGAGAGACCCAGTACTTC.

The J gene is TRBJ1-1, the V gene TRBV7-9, with 8 bases matching TRBD1. CDR3 size: 17 residues. Trimming took 5 bases from V and 1 from J; bases not matched to a gene: 12. Germline V gene sequence: CDR1 SEHNR, CDR2 FQNEAQ (reference sequence). In DNA form, the CDR3 reads TGTGCCAGCAGCCCTCGCCTAATGGACAGGGAGAACACTGAAGCTTTCTTT. Its translation is CASSPRLMDRENTEAFF.

This clone was counted only a few times. V gene TRBV27 combines with J gene TRBJ1-1; 7 bases fit TRBD1. Germline trimming cut 4 bases from V and 4 bases from J; bases unmatched to any gene: 6. Germline V gene lookup returns CDR1 MNHEY and CDR2 SMNVEV (reference sequence). This CDR3 comprises 14 residues. In DNA, the CDR3 is TGTGCCAGCAGTTACCAGACAGGGATCACTGAAGCTTTCTTT. This encodes CASSYQTGITEAFF.

The chain recombines TRBV10-3 with TRBJ2-1; the match to TRBD2 covers 8 bases. The germline gives CDR1 ENHRY, CDR2 SYGVKD. V was pared by 4 bases and J by 6 bases, with 2 bases of the junction left unmatched. The CDR3 is 13 amino acids. The DNA of the CDR3 is TGTGCCATCAGTGTCACTAGCGGCAATGAGCAGTTCTTC. Amino acid sequence: CAISVTSGNEQFF.

V gene TRBV12-2 combines with J gene TRBJ1-1; TRBD1 is the table's D call and was not checked against the DNA. TRBV12-2 is a recognized pseudogene. This CDR3 region has 17 residues. The CDR3 nucleotides read TGTGCAAGTCGCACCTCGCCGGGACAGGGGGAAAACACTGAAGCTTTCTTT. Protein: CASRTSPGQGENTEAFF.

The CDR3 region has the DNA TGCGCCAGCAAAGGTAGAACAGCACTAGATTATCAGCCCCAGCATTTT. This codes for CASKGRTALDYQPQHF. This chain connects TRBV10-1 to TRBJ1-5; D not resolved. The CDR3 covers 16 residues. Looked up from germline, CDR1 is WNHNN and CDR2 is SYGVQD (reference sequence). V lost 7 bases and J 5 bases, leaving 21 bases between the germline ends.

The chain joins TRBV9 to TRBJ1-1; TRBD1 matches 8 bases. J was trimmed by 4 bases and V by 0 bases; bases with no gene match: 2. Looked up from germline, CDR1 is SGDLS and CDR2 is YYNGEE. This CDR3 comprises 14 residues. The CDR3 region has the DNA TGTGCCAGCAGCGTAGAACAGGGGGGCACTGAAGCTTTCTTT. It is translated as CASSVEQGGTEAFF.

The J gene is TRBJ2-5, the V gene TRBV6-1, with unresolved D. CDR3 length: 12 amino acids. CDR1 and CDR2 (germline): MNHNS, SASEGT. The V gene lost 9 bases and the J gene lost 5 bases, with 13 bases spanning the gap. The CDR3, as DNA: TGTGCCAGTCGTCCGGCCGGGGAGACCCAGTACTTC. This codes for CASRPAGETQYF.

CDR3 bases: TGCGCCAGCAGCTTGGTGACTAGCGGCAACAATGAGCAGTTCTTC. Translation: CASSLVTSGNNEQFF. This chain links TRBV5-1 with TRBJ2-1, with 9 nucleotides matching TRBD2. After removal of 0 bases from V and 5 bases from J, the junction contained 3 bases not matched to a gene. Germline values: CDR1 SGHRS, CDR2 YFSETQ. The CDR3 loop spans 15 amino acids.

The V call is TRBV7-8, the J call TRBJ1-2; possible D gene TRBD1, 6 bases. Germline lookup yields CDR1 SGHVS and CDR2 FQNEAQ. The V and J ends lost 5 bases and 8 bases respectively, with 21 bases between them. The CDR3 has 15 residues. The CDR3 protein is CASSANRAYQGGYTF. CDR3 DNA sequence: TGTGCCAGCAGCGCTAACAGGGCGTACCAGGGGGGCTACACCTTC.

In its sample, this clone was seen a few times. The CDR3 DNA reads TGTGCCAGTAGCCACAGGGCTCGGAACACTGAAGCTTTCTTT. Its translation is CASSHRARNTEAFF. This chain links TRBV19 with TRBJ1-1, with a possible D match to TRBD1 (6 bases). CDR3 size: 14 residues. The germline V gene has CDR1 LNHDA and CDR2 SQIVND (reference sequence). The V end lost 6 bases, the J end lost 1 base, and 12 bases lay between the germline ends.

The chain employs TRBV4-1 and TRBJ1-2; 8 bases line up with TRBD1. V lost 3 bases to trimming and J lost 6 bases; unmatched junction nucleotides: 6. CDR1 is MGHRA, CDR2 YSYEKL, per germline. The CDR3 runs 14 residues. CDR3 bases: TGCGCCAGCAGCCATTCGACAGGGGCTAATGGCTACACCTTC. Its translation is CASSHSTGANGYTF.